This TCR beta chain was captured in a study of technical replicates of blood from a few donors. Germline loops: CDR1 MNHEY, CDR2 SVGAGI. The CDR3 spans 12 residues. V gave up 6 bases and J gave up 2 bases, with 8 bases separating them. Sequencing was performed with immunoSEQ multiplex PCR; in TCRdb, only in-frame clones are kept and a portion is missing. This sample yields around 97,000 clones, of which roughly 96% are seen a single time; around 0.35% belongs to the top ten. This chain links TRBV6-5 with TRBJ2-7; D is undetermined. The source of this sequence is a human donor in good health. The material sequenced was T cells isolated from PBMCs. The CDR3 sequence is CASRTDTYEQYF. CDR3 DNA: TGTGCCAGCAGAACCGACACCTACGAGCAGTACTTC.